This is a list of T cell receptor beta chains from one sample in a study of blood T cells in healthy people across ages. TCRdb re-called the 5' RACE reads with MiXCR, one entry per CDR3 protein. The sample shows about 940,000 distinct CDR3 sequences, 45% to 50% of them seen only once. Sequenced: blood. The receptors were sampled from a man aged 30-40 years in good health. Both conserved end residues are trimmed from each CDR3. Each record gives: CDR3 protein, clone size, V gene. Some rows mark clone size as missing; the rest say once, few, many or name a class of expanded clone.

cdr3_aa: ASSLGGQAQY
clone_size: few
v_call: TRBV5-4

cdr3_aa: ASSQDNVGGNTDTQY
clone_size: -
v_call: TRBV4-3

cdr3_aa: ASKPGLNTEAF
clone_size: -
v_call: TRBV27

cdr3_aa: ASSLDRGFGYT
clone_size: many
v_call: TRBV7-2

cdr3_aa: ASSLRSADKAF
clone_size: -
v_call: TRBV7-2

cdr3_aa: SATRQGGNQPQH
clone_size: -
v_call: TRBV20-1

cdr3_aa: ASRTGGSMNTEAF
clone_size: few
v_call: TRBV6-1

cdr3_aa: ASSPQVAGGPHEQF
clone_size: -
v_call: TRBV9

cdr3_aa: AISDQRSAF
clone_size: few
v_call: TRBV10-3

cdr3_aa: ASSPRDQLNEQF
clone_size: -
v_call: TRBV25-1

cdr3_aa: ASSLFTSGTGNTGELF
clone_size: -
v_call: TRBV5-1

cdr3_aa: ASSLGTRITDTQY
clone_size: few
v_call: TRBV5-1

cdr3_aa: ASSPPDRGLTYEQY
clone_size: -
v_call: TRBV18

cdr3_aa: ASSGQEINTEAF
clone_size: -
v_call: TRBV28

cdr3_aa: ASSKADRGQGYT
clone_size: -
v_call: TRBV21-1

cdr3_aa: ASSSGQRLEAF
clone_size: -
v_call: TRBV7-2